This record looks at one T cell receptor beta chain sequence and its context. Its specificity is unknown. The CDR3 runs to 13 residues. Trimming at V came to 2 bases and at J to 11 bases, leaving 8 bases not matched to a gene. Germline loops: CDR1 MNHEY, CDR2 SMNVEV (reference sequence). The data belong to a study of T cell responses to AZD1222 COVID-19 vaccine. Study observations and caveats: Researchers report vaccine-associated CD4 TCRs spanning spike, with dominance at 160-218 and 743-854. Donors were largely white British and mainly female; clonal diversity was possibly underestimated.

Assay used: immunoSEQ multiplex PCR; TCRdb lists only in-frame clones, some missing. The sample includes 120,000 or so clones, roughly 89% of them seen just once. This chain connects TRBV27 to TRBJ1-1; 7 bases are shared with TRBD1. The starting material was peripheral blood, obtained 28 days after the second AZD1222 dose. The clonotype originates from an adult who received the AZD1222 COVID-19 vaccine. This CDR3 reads CASSLSRQGEAFF. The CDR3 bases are TGTGCCAGCAGTTTAAGCCGACAGGGTGAGGCTTTCTTT.